What follows are 10 T cell receptor beta chains derived from one specimen sequenced in a study of blood T cell repertoires in COVID-19. Profiling relied on immunoSEQ multiplex PCR, and the TCRdb table lists in-frame clones only, not all of them. The repertoire consists of around 150,000 clones, with about 86% occurring once and the leading ten covering approximately 18%. Specimen: peripheral blood. The source is a woman over 75 with acute or convalescent COVID-19.

The chain uses TRBV11-1 and TRBJ1-2, with D tentatively TRBD1 (5 bases). The germline CDR1 and CDR2 sequences are SGHAT and FQDESV (reference sequence). CDR3 length: 14 residues. Trimming removed 2 bases from V and 5 bases from J, with 12 bases in between. The CDR3 loop reads CASSLNGQGYGYTF. DNA of the CDR3: TGTGCCAGCAGCTTAAATGGGCAGGGATATGGCTACACCTTC.

In its sample, this clone was seen once. V usage is TRBV7-9 and J usage is TRBJ2-1; no definite D call. The germline gives CDR1 SEHNR, CDR2 FQNEAQ (reference sequence). The ends were cut back, 5 bases at V and 0 bases at J, with 11 bases in the middle. The CDR3 has 15 residues. The CDR3: CASSPRLTSYNEQFF. The CDR3 DNA reads TGTGCCAGCAGCCCACGACTCACCTCCTACAATGAGCAGTTCTTC.

The V gene is TRBV29-1, the J gene TRBJ1-2, with 9 positions matching TRBD1. After removal of 6 bases from V and 0 bases from J, the junction contained 11 bases not matched to a gene. CDR1 SQVTM and CDR2 ANQGSEA come from the germline V gene. The CDR3 is made up of 16 amino acids. The CDR3 is CSVDKSGTGSNYGYTF. The CDR3 nucleotides are TGCAGCGTCGATAAGTCTGGGACAGGGTCTAACTATGGCTACACCTTC.

V usage is TRBV29-1 and J usage is TRBJ2-3; no clear D. Germline lookup yields CDR1 SQVTM and CDR2 ANQGSEA. This CDR3 has 12 amino acids. Trimming shortened V by 2 bases and J by 0 bases, and 3 bases separated the two germline ends. The CDR3 sequence is CSVESSTDTQYF. The CDR3 region has the DNA TGCAGCGTTGAATCTAGCACAGATACGCAGTATTTT.

This chain connects TRBV5-1 to TRBJ1-6, with TRBD1 matching 7 bases. Germline loops: CDR1 SGHRS, CDR2 YFSETQ. This CDR3 has 13 residues. V lost 5 bases to trimming and J lost 8 bases; unmatched junction nucleotides: 4. CDR3 region: CASSKGAYSPLHF. CDR3 coding DNA: TGCGCCAGCAGTAAGGGGGCGTATTCACCCCTCCACTTT. The variable domain in full, with the rest retrieved from reference TRBV5-1 and TRBJ1-6, is KAGVTQTPRYLIKTRGQQVTLSCSPISGHRSVSWYQQTPGQGLQFLFEYFSETQRNKGNFPGRFSGRQFSNSRSEMNVSTLELGDSALYLCASSKGAYSPLHFGNGTRLTVT.

V usage is TRBV5-1 and J usage is TRBJ2-7; 7 nucleotides match TRBD2. The CDR3 spans 14 residues. Germline trimming cut 2 bases from V and 7 bases from J; bases unmatched to any gene: 9. The V gene's germline CDR1 is SGHRS and CDR2 YFSETQ. CDR3 DNA sequence: TGCGCCAGCAGCTTCCGACCCTCAGCGGGGGAGCAGTACTTC. Translation: CASSFRPSAGEQYF.

This clone was picked up many times. The chain has TRBV5-4 and TRBJ2-1; D is possibly TRBD2 (6 bases). This CDR3 is built from 16 residues. CDR1 and CDR2 (germline): SGHNT, YYREEE (reference sequence). V was trimmed by 0 bases and J by 6 bases, leaving 16 bases between them. The CDR3 protein is CASSLGSRTKVNEQFF. The CDR3 DNA follows: TGTGCCAGCAGCTTGGGGAGTAGGACTAAGGTCAATGAGCAGTTCTTC. The whole variable domain, filled in from reference TRBV5-4 and TRBJ2-1, reads ETGVTQSPTHLIKTRGQQVTLRCSSQSGHNTVSWYQQALGQGPQFIFQYYREEENGRGNFPPRFSGLQFPNYSSELNVNALELDDSALYLCASSLGSRTKVNEQFFGPGTRLTVL.

The J gene is TRBJ1-2, the V gene TRBV20-1, with 9 bases identical to TRBD1. J lost 8 bases, V lost 5 bases, and 3 bases had no gene match. This CDR3 is 11 amino acids long. Germline CDR1 DFQATT, CDR2 SNEGSKA (reference sequence). The CDR3 DNA reads TGCAGTGCTTGGACAGGGGAAGGCTACACCTTC. Amino acid sequence: CSAWTGEGYTF.

This rearrangement joins TRBV6-2 or TRBV6-3 to TRBJ2-5; D unresolved. CDR3 length: 12 amino acids. Trimming took off 0 bases at V and 7 bases at J, with 6 bases between the two ends. The germline CDR1 and CDR2 sequences are MNHEY and SVGEGT. CDR3 in DNA: TGTGCCAGCAGTTACTCGGCCGCGACCCAGTACTTC. This translates into CASSYSAATQYF.

This rearrangement joins TRBV18 to TRBJ1-3; possibly TRBD1 for D (6 bases). CDR1 is KGHSH and CDR2 is LQKENI in the germline V gene. The CDR3 length is 13 residues. The V end lost 5 bases, the J end lost 5 bases, and 10 bases lay between the germline ends. The CDR3 loop reads CASSYGQRNTIYF. The CDR3 DNA reads TGTGCCAGCTCATACGGACAGAGAAACACCATATATTTT. The full variable domain, completed using reference TRBV18 and TRBJ1-3, is NAGVMQNPRHLVRRRGQEARLRCSPMKGHSHVYWYRQLPEEGLKFMVYLQKENIIDESGMPKERFSAEFPKEGPSILRIQQVVRGDSAAYFCASSYGQRNTIYFGEGSWLTVV.